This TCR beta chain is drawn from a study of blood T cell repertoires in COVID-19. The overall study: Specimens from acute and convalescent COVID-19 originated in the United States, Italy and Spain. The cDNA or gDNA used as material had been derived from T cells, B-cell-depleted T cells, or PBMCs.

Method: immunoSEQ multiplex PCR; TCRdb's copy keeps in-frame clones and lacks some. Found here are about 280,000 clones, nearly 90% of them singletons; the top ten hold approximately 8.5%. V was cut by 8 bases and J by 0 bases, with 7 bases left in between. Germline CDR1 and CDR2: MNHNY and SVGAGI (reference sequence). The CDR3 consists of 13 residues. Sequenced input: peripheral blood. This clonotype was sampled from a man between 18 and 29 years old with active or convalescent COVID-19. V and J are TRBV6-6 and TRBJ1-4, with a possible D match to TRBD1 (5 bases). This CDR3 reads CASGGTTNEKLFF. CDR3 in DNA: TGTGCCAGCGGGGGGACAACTAATGAAAAACTGTTTTTT.